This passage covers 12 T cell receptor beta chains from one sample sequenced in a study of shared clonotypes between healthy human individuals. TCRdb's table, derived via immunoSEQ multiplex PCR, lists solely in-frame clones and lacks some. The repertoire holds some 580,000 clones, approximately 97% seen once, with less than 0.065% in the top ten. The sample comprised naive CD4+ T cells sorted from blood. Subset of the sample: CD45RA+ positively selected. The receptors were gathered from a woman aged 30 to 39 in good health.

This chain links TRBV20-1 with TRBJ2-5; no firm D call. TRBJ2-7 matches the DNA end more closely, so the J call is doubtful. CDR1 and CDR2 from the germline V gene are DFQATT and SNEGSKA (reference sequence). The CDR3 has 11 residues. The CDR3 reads CSAIQSHEQYF. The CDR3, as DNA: TGCAGTGCTATTCAAAGTCACGAGCAGTACTTC.

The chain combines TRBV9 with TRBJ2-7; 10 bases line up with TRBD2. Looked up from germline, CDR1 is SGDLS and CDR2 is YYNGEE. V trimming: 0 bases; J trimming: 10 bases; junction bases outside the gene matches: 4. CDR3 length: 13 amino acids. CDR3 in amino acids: CASSVEAGGSQYF. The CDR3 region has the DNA TGTGCCAGCAGCGTAGAAGCGGGAGGGTCACAGTACTTC.

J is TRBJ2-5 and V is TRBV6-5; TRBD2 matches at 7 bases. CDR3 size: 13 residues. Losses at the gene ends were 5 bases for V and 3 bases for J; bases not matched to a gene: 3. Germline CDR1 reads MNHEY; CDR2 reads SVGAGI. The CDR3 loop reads CASSRLAEETQYF. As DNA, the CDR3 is TGTGCCAGCAGTCGACTAGCTGAAGAGACCCAGTACTTC.

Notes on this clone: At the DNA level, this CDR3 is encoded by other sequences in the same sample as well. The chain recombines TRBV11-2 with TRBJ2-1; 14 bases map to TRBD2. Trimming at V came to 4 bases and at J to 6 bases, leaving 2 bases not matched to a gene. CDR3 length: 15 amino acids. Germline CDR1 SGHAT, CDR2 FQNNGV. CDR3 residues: CASSSGLAGVNEQFF. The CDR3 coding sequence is TGTGCCAGCAGCTCGGGACTAGCGGGAGTCAATGAGCAGTTCTTC.

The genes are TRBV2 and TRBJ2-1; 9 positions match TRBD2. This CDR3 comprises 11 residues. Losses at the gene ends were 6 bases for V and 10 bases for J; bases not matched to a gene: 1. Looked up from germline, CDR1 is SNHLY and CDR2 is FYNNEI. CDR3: CASRGLAEQFF. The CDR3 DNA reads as TGTGCCAGCAGAGGACTAGCGGAGCAGTTCTTC. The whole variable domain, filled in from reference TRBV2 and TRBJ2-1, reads EPEVTQTPSHQVTQMGQEVILRCVPISNHLYFYWYRQILGQKVEFLVSFYNNEISEKSEIFDDQFSVERPDGSNFTLKIRSTKLEDSAMYFCASRGLAEQFFGPGTRLTVL.

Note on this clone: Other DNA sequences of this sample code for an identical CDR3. CDR3 in amino acids: CASSPRTDYNEQFF. In nucleotides, the CDR3 is TGTGCCAGCTCACCACGGACGGACTACAATGAGCAGTTCTTC. The chain recombines TRBV18 with TRBJ2-1; D not resolved. V gave up 1 base and J gave up 3 bases, with 7 bases separating them. CDR1 is KGHSH and CDR2 is LQKENI in the germline V gene. The CDR3 contains 14 residues.

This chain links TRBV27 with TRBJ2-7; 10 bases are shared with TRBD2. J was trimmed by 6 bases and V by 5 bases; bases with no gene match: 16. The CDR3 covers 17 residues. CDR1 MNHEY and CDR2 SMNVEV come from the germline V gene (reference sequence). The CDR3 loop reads CASSRSSGSANSFEQYF. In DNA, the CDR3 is TGTGCCAGCAGTAGGTCTAGCGGGAGTGCAAATAGTTTCGAGCAGTACTTC.

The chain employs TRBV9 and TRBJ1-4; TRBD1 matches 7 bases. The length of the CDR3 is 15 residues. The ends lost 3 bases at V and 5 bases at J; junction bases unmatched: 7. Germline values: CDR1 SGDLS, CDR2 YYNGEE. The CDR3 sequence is CASSGGRDRNEKLFF. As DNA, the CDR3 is TGTGCCAGCAGCGGGGGCAGGGACAGAAATGAAAAACTGTTTTTT.

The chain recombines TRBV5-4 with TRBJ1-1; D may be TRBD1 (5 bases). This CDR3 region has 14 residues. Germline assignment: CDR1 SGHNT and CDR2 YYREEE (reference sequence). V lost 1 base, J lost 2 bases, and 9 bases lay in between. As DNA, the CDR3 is TGTGCCAGCAGCTTGCGGGGGGATAACACTGAAGCTTTCTTT. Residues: CASSLRGDNTEAFF.

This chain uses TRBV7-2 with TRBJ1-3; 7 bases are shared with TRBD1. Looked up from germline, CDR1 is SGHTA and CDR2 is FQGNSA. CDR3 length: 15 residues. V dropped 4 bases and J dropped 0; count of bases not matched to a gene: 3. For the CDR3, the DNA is TGTGCCAGCAGCTCCAGGGGGGGCTCTGGAAACACCATATATTTT. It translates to CASSSRGGSGNTIYF.

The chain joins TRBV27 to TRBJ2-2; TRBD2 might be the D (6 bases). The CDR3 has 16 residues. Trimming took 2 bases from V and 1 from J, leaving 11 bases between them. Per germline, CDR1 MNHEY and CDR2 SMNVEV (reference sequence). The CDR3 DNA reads TGTGCCAGCAGTTTAGGTACGGGGGAGAACACCGGGGAGCTGTTTTTT. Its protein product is CASSLGTGENTGELFF.

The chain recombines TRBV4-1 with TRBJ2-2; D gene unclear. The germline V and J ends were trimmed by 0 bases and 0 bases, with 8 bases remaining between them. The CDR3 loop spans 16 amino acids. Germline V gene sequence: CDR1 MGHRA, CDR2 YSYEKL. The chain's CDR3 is CASSQDTRPNTGELFF. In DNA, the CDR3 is TGCGCCAGCAGCCAAGATACCAGGCCGAACACCGGGGAGCTGTTTTTT.